The 16 T cell receptor beta chains listed next were all sequenced from one sample in a study of T-cell reconstitution after alpha-beta-depleted transplantation in children. Unique molecular identifiers were used in preparing the TCRbeta library. TCRdb recomputed calls from the PCR reads with MiXCR, one row per CDR3 protein. This table has about 610,000 distinct CDR3 sequences, 25% to 30% appearing once. The starting material was PBMCs, obtained before TCRalphabeta/CD19-depleted stem cell transplant. These TCRs come from a boy in the first two years of life with Wiskott-Aldrich syndrome, due to receive a stem cell transplant.

The chain carries TRBV7-2 and TRBJ2-3; maybe TRBD2 (5 bases). Germline V gives CDR1 SGHTA, CDR2 FQGNSA. This CDR3 has 16 residues. Trimming pared 3 bases from V and 0 bases from J, leaving 13 bases between. CDR3 sequence (DNA): TGTGCCAGCAGCTTCTATGGGAGCTTCAGCACAGATACGCAGTATTTT. This encodes CASSFYGSFSTDTQYF.

This clonotype was counted a few times. The V gene is TRBV15, the J gene TRBJ2-1; the D gene could be TRBD1 or TRBD2 (6 bases each). V was clipped by 0 bases and J by 9 bases, with 12 bases between them. The CDR3 is 14 residues long. CDR1 and CDR2 from the germline V gene are LNHNV and YYDKDF (reference sequence). CDR3 DNA sequence: TGTGCCACCAGCAGAGAAGGGGGGTCTCGTGAGCAGTTCTTC. Protein product: CATSREGGSREQFF.

This chain joins TRBV5-1 and TRBJ2-2; D is ambiguous. V was clipped by 8 bases and J by 0 bases, with 11 bases between them. Germline CDR1 SGHRS, CDR2 YFSETQ. The CDR3 length is 14 residues. CDR3 DNA: TGCGCCAGTTCCGGGCCCACGAACACCGGGGAGCTGTTTTTT. Protein sequence: CASSGPTNTGELFF.

This rearrangement joins TRBV3-1 to TRBJ2-3; 10 bases line up with TRBD2. V was clipped by 6 bases and J by 6 bases; unmatched bases: 9. CDR3 length: 15 residues. Germline V CDR1 and CDR2: LGHDT, YNNKEL (reference sequence). The CDR3 is CASRPAGGPVDTQYF. CDR3 coding DNA: TGTGCCAGCAGGCCAGCGGGAGGGCCCGTGGATACGCAGTATTTT.

The sample holds a few counts of this clonotype. One junction end disagrees with the germline gene, perhaps due to a read error. The rearrangement links TRBV5-1 to TRBJ1-5, with D possibly TRBD1 on 5 matching bases. Germline CDR1 SGHRS, CDR2 YFSETQ. This CDR3 is 15 amino acids long. CDR3: CASRLGDRGNQPQHF. The CDR3 DNA reads TGCGCCAGCAGGTTGGGGGATAGGGGCAATCAGCCCCAGCATTTT.

This clonotype was detected a few times. The chain joins TRBV7-2 to TRBJ1-4, with a tentative D call TRBD1 (6 bases). This CDR3 spans 12 amino acids. Germline V gives CDR1 SGHTA, CDR2 FQGNSA. V lost 5 bases and J 8 bases, leaving 9 bases between the germline ends. The DNA for the CDR3 is TGTGCCAGCAGCCCGCAGGGGGAAAAACTGTTTTTT. Translated: CASSPQGEKLFF.

A few counts support this clonotype. The rearrangement uses TRBV6-6 and TRBJ2-1; D uncertain. Germline V lookup: CDR1 MNHNY, CDR2 SVGAGI (reference sequence). The CDR3 loop spans 11 amino acids. Trimming removed 10 bases from V and 6 bases from J, with 10 bases in between. CDR3 nucleotides: TGTGCCACCGGGTTGGGCAATGAGCAGTTCTTC. Translation gives CATGLGNEQFF.

Regarding this clonotype: One end of the junction fails to match germline, which may point to a read error. The genes are TRBV27 and TRBJ2-1, with TRBD1 matching over 8 bases. The CDR3 contains 16 residues. CDR1 is MNHEY and CDR2 is SMNVEV in the germline V gene (reference sequence). The DNA for the CDR3 is TGTGCCAGCAGGAAAGACAGGGGACTCTCCTACAATGAGCGGTTCTTC. Its protein is CASRKDRGLSYNERFF.

This chain uses TRBV27 with TRBJ2-7; D call uncertain. CDR1 MNHEY and CDR2 SMNVEV come from the germline V gene (reference sequence). The CDR3 totals 15 residues. V was shortened by 6 bases and J by 6 bases, with 21 bases between the two germline ends. The CDR3 region has the DNA TGTGCCAGCAGCCCGACCTACTCTCAAAAGTTCGAGCAGTACTTC. Encoded protein: CASSPTYSQKFEQYF.

The V and J genes are TRBV28 and TRBJ2-7; 7 nucleotides align to TRBD1. V gave up 4 bases and J gave up 9 bases; unmatched junction bases: 15. The CDR3 totals 15 residues. The germline CDR1 and CDR2 sequences are MDHEN and SYDVKM. In DNA, the CDR3 is TGTGCCAGCAGTTCACATCGGGACAGTCTGCGTAGGCAGTACTTC. Its translation: CASSSHRDSLRRQYF. The complete variable domain, with remaining parts taken from reference TRBV28 and TRBJ2-7, reads DVKVTQSSRYLVKRTGEKVFLECVQDMDHENMFWYRQDPGLGLRLIYFSYDVKMKEKGDIPEGYSVSREKKERFSLILESASTNQTSMYLCASSSHRDSLRRQYFGPGTRLTVT.

Only a few counts were recorded for this clonotype. The chain carries TRBV2 and TRBJ2-1; unclear D gene. The CDR3 consists of 16 residues. V shed 3 bases and J shed 10 bases, with 22 bases lying between them. The germline V gene has CDR1 SNHLY and CDR2 FYNNEI. The CDR3 loop is CASSDRWAGFPWEQFF. In DNA form, the CDR3 reads TGTGCCAGCAGTGATAGGTGGGCCGGCTTTCCTTGGGAGCAGTTCTTC.

The chain couples TRBV29-1 to TRBJ2-1, with TRBD2 matching over 9 bases. Germline-derived CDR1 and CDR2 are SQVTM and ANQGSEA. The CDR3 is made up of 13 amino acids. Trimming removed 7 bases from V and 8 bases from J; junction bases left unmatched: 9. CDR3 nucleotides: TGCAGCGCCCAGGGACTAGCAATCTATGAGCAGTTCTTC. This codes for CSAQGLAIYEQFF.

Only a few counts were recorded for this clonotype. The CDR3 reads CASSLGPGKSETQYF. As DNA, the CDR3 is TGTGCCAGCAGCTTAGGGCCAGGGAAGAGTGAGACCCAGTACTTC. The chain recombines TRBV5-6 with TRBJ2-5, with D possibly TRBD1 on 5 matching bases. The CDR3 extends over 15 amino acids. In germline, CDR1 is SGHDT, CDR2 YYEEEE. V dropped 2 bases and J dropped 5 bases, with 16 bases sitting between them.

Comments on this clonotype: One end of the junction does not line up with germline, which may come from a read error. The chain has TRBV11-2 and TRBJ2-2; D may match TRBD1 or TRBD2 (5 bases each). Germline lookup yields CDR1 SGHAT and CDR2 FQNNGV. The CDR3 covers 15 residues. The CDR3 loop reads CASSPGTVNPGELFF. DNA of the CDR3: TGTGCCAGCAGCCCCGGGACGGTGAACCCCGGGGAGCTGTTTTTT.

This clonotype was seen a few times. The chain couples TRBV2 to TRBJ2-1; TRBD2 is a possible D gene (7 bases). V dropped 5 bases and J dropped 7 bases, with 18 bases sitting between them. Germline values: CDR1 SNHLY, CDR2 FYNNEI. The CDR3 totals 15 residues. CDR3 DNA sequence: TGTGCCAGCAGTCGGACTAGGGGGGAGGTGAATGAGCAGTTCTTC. Residues: CASSRTRGEVNEQFF. Looking up the rest from reference TRBV2 and TRBJ2-1 gives the full variable domain: EPEVTQTPSHQVTQMGQEVILRCVPISNHLYFYWYRQILGQKVEFLVSFYNNEISEKSEIFDDQFSVERPDGSNFTLKIRSTKLEDSAMYFCASSRTRGEVNEQFFGPGTRLTVL.

This clonotype was detected a few times. The chain links TRBV4-1 to TRBJ2-3; the D call may be TRBD1 or TRBD2 (5 bases each). Germline values: CDR1 MGHRA, CDR2 YSYEKL. This CDR3 has 17 amino acids. Deletions cut 3 bases from V and 2 bases from J, with 18 bases between. The CDR3: CASSHHGTAGNTDTQYF. The CDR3 coding sequence is TGCGCCAGCAGCCATCACGGGACGGCCGGCAACACAGATACGCAGTATTTT.